This TCR beta chain appears in the sequencing data of a study of post-analysis software for immune sequencing data. Findings of the study overall: Controls had lower frequencies than patients of a few TRBV segments, which included TRBV5-6, TRBV5-1 and TRBV20-1.

Germline loops: CDR1 SGHAT, CDR2 FQNNGV. The CDR3 is 16 amino acids. V was trimmed by 2 bases and J by 3 bases, leaving 14 bases between them. Prepared libraries of TCR beta cDNA carried unique molecular identifiers. Using its own MiXCR run on the PCR reads, TCRdb lists one record per CDR3 protein. The repertoire has 350,000 to 450,000 distinct CDR3 sequences, roughly 38% of them found once; the top ten carry roughly 12%. With respect to this clonotype: As yet, its antigen is unknown.

The TCR was taken from a girl aged 10 to 17 with multiple sclerosis. The sequencing input was blood. This chain uses TRBV11-2 with TRBJ1-3; no clear D. CDR3: CASSLSIRTLGNTIYF. CDR3 coding DNA: TGTGCCAGCAGCTTATCAATAAGGACTCTTGGAAACACCATATATTTT.